These T cell receptor beta chains were read from a single sample in a study of CD8 T cells in Susac syndrome. TCRdb re-called the immunoSEQ multiplex PCR reads with MiXCR, one entry per CDR3 protein. This sample has more than 95,000 distinct CDR3 sequences, with around 94% found just once. What was sequenced was CD8+ T cells from PBMCs. The receptors here all came from a human donor with Susac syndrome. CDR3s include the opening cysteine and the closing phenylalanine or tryptophan. Each record gives: J gene, V gene, D gene, clone size, CDR3 DNA, CDR3 protein. D genes are given only for firm matches. Clone sizes are given selectively: once, few, many, or a class where the clone is expanded.

TRBJ1-2 | TRBV7-9 | . | . | TGTGCCAGCAGCGGGCAATTGACCGGGTCCTATGGCTACACCTTC | CASSGQLTGSYGYTF
TRBJ2-5 | TRBV15 | . | . | TGTGCCACCACCGAGCGCCGGGGCAGGGACTTAGAGACCCAGTACTTC | CATTERRGRDLETQYF
TRBJ2-1 | TRBV20-1 | TRBD2 | . | TGCAGTGCTAACTCTAAATTGGGACTAGAAGGGACCCTGTCCTACAATGAGCAGTTCTTC | CSANSKLGLEGTLSYNEQFF
TRBJ2-2 | TRBV14 | . | . | TGTGCCAGCAGCCACCCCGGCGGGGCCGGGGAGCTGTTTTTT | CASSHPGGAGELFF
TRBJ2-2 | TRBV5-4 | TRBD2 | . | TGTGCCAGCAGCTCTGCTAGCGGGGGGGCCGACGGGGAGCTGTTTTTT | CASSSASGGADGELFF
TRBJ2-5 | TRBV4-3 | TRBD2 | . | TGCGCCAGCAGCCCTCGGACTAGTTTAGGGGAGACCCAGTACTTC | CASSPRTSLGETQYF
TRBJ2-5 | TRBV5-4 | . | once | TGTGCCAGCAGCTGGACGGAACAAGAGACCCAGTACTTC | CASSWTEQETQYF
TRBJ2-7 | TRBV30 | . | . | TGTGCCTGGAGTGTCTCAGGGTTTGAGCAGTACTTC | CAWSVSGFEQYF
TRBJ2-5 | TRBV4-3 | . | . | TGCGCCAGCAGCCAAGATTTCGAGGTCCAAGAGACCCAGTACTTC | CASSQDFEVQETQYF
TRBJ2-6 | TRBV19 | . | . | TGTGCCAGTAGTATCCCGCGTACAGCAGCGGCTGGGGCCAACGTCCTGACTTTC | CASSIPRTAAAGANVLTF
TRBJ1-1 | TRBV7-9 | . | . | TGTGCCAGCAGCTTAATATTGGGGTGGTCGGCTGAAGCTTTCTTT | CASSLILGWSAEAFF
TRBJ2-5 | TRBV6-5 | TRBD2 | . | TGTGCCAGCAGTTATTTCCTAGCGGGAGAGGAAGAGACCCAGTACTTC | CASSYFLAGEEETQYF
TRBJ2-1 | TRBV9 | . | . | TGTGCCAGCAGCGGACGGGACATTGGTTATGAGCAGTTCTTC | CASSGRDIGYEQFF
TRBJ2-7 | TRBV29-1 | . | . | TGCAGCGTTGAAGTCCGGGAAGGCACCTACGAGCAGTACTTC | CSVEVREGTYEQYF
TRBJ2-5 | TRBV9 | TRBD2 | . | TGTGCCAGCAGCGTAGGAACTAGCGGGGCTGTTCTGGAGACCCAGTACTTC | CASSVGTSGAVLETQYF
TRBJ2-5 | TRBV10-3 | TRBD1 | . | TGTGCCATCAGTGATGGACAGGGCCAAGAGACCCAGTACTTC | CAISDGQGQETQYF
TRBJ2-3 | TRBV29-1 | TRBD1 | . | TGCAGCGTTCGACAGGGAAACACAGATACGCAGTATTTT | CSVRQGNTDTQYF
TRBJ2-7 | TRBV30 | . | . | TGTGCCTGGAGATCGAACGGATACTACGAGCAGTACTTC | CAWRSNGYYEQYF
TRBJ2-1 | TRBV5-1 | TRBD1 | . | TGCGCCAGCAGCACAAGTTACAGGGACAGAGGGAATGAGCAGTTCTTC | CASSTSYRDRGNEQFF
TRBJ2-1 | TRBV6-2/TRBV6-3 | . | . | TGTGCCAGCCAGGCCCTTGGGGGGACCTACAATGAGCAGTTCTTC | CASQALGGTYNEQFF
TRBJ1-1 | TRBV5-6 | . | . | TGTGCCAGCAGCTCCTTAGGGCAGGGGAACACTGAAGCTTTCTTT | CASSSLGQGNTEAFF